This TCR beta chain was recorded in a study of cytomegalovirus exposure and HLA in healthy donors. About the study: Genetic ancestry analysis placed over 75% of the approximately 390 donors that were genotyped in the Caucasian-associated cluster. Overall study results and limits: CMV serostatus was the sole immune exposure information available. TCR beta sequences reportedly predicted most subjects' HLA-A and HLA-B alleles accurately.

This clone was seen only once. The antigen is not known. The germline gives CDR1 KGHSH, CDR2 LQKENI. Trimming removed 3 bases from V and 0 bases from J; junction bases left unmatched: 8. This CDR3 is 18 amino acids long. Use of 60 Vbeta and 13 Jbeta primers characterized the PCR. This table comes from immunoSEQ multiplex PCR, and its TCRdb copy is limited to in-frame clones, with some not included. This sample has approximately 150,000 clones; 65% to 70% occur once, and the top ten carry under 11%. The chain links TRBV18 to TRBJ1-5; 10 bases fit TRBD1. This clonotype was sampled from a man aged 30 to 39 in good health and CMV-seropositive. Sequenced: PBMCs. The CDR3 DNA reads TGTGCCAGCTCACCGCCGGGACAGGGGCCTAATAGCAATCAGCCCCAGCATTTT. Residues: CASSPPGQGPNSNQPQHF.